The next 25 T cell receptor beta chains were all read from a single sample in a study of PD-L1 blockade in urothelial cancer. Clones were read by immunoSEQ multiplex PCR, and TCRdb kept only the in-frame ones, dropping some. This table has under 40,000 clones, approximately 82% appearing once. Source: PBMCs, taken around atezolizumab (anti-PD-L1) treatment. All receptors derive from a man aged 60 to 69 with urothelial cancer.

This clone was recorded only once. The CDR3 nucleotides are TGTGCCACCTGGACAGGGTATGTTGGCGGCTACACCTTC. Its protein is CATWTGYVGGYTF. The chain combines TRBV19 with TRBJ1-2; the match to TRBD1 covers 8 bases. The CDR3 sequence is 13 residues long. Germline V gene sequence: CDR1 LNHDA, CDR2 SQIVND (reference sequence). V lost 10 bases to trimming and J lost 8 bases; unmatched junction nucleotides: 12.

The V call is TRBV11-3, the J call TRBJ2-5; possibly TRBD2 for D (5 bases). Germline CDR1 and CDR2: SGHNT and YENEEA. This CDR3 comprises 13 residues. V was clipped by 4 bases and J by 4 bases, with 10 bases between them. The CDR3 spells CASSSVRGETQYF. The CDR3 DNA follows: TGTGCCAGCAGCTCCGTACGGGGAGAGACCCAGTACTTC. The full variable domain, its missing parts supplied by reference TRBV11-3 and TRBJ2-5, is EAGVVQSPRYKIIEKKQPVAFWCNPISGHNTLYWYLQNLGQGPELLIRYENEEAVDDSQLPKDRFSAERLKGVDSTLKIQPAELGDSAVYLCASSSVRGETQYFGPGTRLLVL.

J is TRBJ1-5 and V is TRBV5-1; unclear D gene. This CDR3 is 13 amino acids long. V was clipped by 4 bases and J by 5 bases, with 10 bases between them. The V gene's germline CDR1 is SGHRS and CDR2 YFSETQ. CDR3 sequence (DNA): TGCGCCAGCAGCCAGAACATCGATCAGCCCCAGCATTTT. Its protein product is CASSQNIDQPQHF.

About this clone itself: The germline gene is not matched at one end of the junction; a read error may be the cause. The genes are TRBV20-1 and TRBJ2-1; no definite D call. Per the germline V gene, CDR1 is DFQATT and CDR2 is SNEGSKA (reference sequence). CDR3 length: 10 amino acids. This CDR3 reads CSARSNEQFF. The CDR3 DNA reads TGCAGCGCTAGGAGTAATGAGCAGTTCTTC.

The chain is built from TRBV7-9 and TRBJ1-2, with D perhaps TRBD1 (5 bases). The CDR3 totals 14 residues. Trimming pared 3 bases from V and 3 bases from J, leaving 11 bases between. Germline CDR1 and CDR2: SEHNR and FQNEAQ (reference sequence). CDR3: CASSFGTGYYGYTF. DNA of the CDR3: TGTGCCAGCAGCTTTGGTACAGGTTACTATGGCTACACCTTC.

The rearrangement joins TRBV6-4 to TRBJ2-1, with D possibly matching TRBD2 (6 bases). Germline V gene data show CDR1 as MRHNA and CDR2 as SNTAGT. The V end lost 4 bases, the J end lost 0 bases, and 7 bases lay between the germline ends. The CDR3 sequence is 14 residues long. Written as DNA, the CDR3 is TGTGCCAGCAGTGCGGGGGACTCCTACAATGAGCAGTTCTTC. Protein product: CASSAGDSYNEQFF.

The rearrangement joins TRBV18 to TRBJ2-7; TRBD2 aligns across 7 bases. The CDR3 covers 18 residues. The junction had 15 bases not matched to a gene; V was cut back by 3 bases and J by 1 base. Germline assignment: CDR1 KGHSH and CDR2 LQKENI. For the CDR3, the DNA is TGTGCCAGCTCACCCCTCCCGAGCGGGACGCCAGAATCCTACGAGCAGTACTTC. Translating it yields CASSPLPSGTPESYEQYF.

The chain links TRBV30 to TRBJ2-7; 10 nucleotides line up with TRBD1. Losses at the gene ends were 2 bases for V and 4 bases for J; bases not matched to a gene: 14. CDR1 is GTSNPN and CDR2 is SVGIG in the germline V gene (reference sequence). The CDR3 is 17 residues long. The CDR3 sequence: CAWSSGTGVSQGYEQYF. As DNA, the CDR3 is TGTGCCTGGAGTTCCGGGACAGGGGTGTCCCAGGGGTACGAGCAGTACTTC.

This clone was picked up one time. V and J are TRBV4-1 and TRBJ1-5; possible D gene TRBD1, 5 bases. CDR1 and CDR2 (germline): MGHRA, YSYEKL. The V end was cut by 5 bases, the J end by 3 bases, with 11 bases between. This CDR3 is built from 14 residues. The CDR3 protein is CASSGASVNQPQHF. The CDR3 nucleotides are TGCGCCAGCAGCGGGGCGTCGGTCAATCAGCCCCAGCATTTT.

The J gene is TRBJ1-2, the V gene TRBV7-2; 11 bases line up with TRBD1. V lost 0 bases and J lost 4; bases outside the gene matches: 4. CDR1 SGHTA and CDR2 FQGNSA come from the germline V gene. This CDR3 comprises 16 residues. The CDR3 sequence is CASSLAGQGGLYGYTF. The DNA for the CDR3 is TGTGCCAGCAGCTTAGCGGGACAGGGGGGACTCTATGGCTACACCTTC.

CDR3 loop: CASSWPRGEDTKDNEQFF. The CDR3 DNA follows: TGTGCCAGCAGCTGGCCCCGGGGGGAGGACACTAAAGACAATGAGCAGTTCTTC. The chain joins TRBV7-8 to TRBJ2-1, with 7 bases fitting TRBD2. This CDR3 is built from 18 residues. Germline V lookup: CDR1 SGHVS, CDR2 FQNEAQ. The V segment lost 4 bases and the J segment 5 bases; nucleotides outside the gene matches: 17.

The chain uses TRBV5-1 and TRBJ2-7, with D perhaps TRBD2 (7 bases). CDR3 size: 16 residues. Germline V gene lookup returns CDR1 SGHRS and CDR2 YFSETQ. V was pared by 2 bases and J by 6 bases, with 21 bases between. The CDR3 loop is CASSLAVGAGASEQYF. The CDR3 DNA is TGCGCCAGCAGCTTAGCGGTGGGGGCGGGGGCCTCCGAGCAGTACTTC.

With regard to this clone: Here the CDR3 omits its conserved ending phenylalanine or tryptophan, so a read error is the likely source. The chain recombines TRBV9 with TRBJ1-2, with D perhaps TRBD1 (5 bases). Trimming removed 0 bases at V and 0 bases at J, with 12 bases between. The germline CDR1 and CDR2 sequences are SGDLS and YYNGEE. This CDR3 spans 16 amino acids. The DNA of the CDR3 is TGTGCCAGCAGCGTAGGGGTCTGGACATCTAACTATGGCTACACCCTC. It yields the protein CASSVGVWTSNYGYTL.

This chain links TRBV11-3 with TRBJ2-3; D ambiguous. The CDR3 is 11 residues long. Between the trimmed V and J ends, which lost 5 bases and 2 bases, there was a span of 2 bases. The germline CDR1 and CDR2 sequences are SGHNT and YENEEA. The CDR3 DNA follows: TGTGCCAGCAGCCTCACAGATACGCAGTATTTT. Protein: CASSLTDTQYF.

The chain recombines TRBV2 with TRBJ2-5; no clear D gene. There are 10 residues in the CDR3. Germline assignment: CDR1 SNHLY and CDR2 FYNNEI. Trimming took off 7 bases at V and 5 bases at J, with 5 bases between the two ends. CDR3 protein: CASTGETQYF. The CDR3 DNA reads TGTGCCAGCACGGGTGAGACCCAGTACTTC.

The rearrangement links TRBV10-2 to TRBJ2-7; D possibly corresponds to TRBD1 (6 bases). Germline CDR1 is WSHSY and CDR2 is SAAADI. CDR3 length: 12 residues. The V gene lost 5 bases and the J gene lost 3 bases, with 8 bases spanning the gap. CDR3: CASSIGGYEQYF. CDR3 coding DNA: TGCGCCAGCAGTATAGGGGGCTACGAGCAGTACTTC.

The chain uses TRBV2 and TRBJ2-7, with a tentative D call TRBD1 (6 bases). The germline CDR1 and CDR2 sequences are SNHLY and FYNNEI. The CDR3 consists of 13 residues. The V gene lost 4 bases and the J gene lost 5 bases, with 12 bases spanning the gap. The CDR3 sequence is CASSAAGANEQYF. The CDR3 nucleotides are TGTGCCAGCAGTGCGGCAGGGGCCAACGAGCAGTACTTC. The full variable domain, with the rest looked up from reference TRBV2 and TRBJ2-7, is EPEVTQTPSHQVTQMGQEVILRCVPISNHLYFYWYRQILGQKVEFLVSFYNNEISEKSEIFDDQFSVERPDGSNFTLKIRSTKLEDSAMYFCASSAAGANEQYFGPGTRLTVT.

The CDR3 nucleotides read TGTGCCAGCAGCTTAAGACTAGGTCGGCTCACAGATACGCAGTATTTT. Translation: CASSLRLGRLTDTQYF. V and J are TRBV11-2 and TRBJ2-3; a weak D match, TRBD2 (6 bases). CDR3 length equals 16 residues. V lost 2 bases, J lost 2 bases, and 14 bases lay in between. CDR1 SGHAT and CDR2 FQNNGV come from the germline V gene.

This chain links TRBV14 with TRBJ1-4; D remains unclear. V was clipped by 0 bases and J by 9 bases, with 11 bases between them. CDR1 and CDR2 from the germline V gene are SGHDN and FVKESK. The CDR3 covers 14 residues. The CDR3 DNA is TGTGCCAGCAGCCAAGATTTGGGCCAAAAAAAACTGTTTTTT. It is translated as CASSQDLGQKKLFF.

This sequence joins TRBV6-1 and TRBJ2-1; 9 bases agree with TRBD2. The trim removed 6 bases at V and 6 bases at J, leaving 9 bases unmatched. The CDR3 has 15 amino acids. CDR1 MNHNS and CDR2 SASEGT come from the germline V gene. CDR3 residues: CASRARAGGPNEQFF. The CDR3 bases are TGTGCCAGCAGGGCTCGTGCGGGAGGGCCCAATGAGCAGTTCTTC.

The CDR3 DNA sequence: TGCGCCAGCAGTCCGAGGGGGCCTCTAGAGACCCAGTACTTC. This encodes CASSPRGPLETQYF. V gene TRBV4-1 combines with J gene TRBJ2-5, with 7 bases that match TRBD1. This CDR3 contains 14 residues. The V gene's germline CDR1 is MGHRA and CDR2 YSYEKL. The V segment lost 6 bases and the J segment 4 bases; nucleotides outside the gene matches: 8.

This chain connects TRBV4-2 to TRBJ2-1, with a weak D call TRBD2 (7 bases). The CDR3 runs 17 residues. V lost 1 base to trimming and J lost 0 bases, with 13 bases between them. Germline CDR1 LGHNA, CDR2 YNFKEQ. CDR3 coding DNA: TGTGCCAGCAGCCAAGGGGAGGGGGGGAGCTCCTACAATGAGCAGTTCTTC. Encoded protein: CASSQGEGGSSYNEQFF.

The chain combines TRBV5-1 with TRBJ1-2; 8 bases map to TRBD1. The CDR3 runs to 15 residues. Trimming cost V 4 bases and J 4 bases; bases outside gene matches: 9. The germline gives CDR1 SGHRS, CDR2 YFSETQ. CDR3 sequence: CASSNGQGIPYGYTF. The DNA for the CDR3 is TGCGCCAGCAGCAACGGACAGGGTATTCCCTATGGCTACACCTTC.

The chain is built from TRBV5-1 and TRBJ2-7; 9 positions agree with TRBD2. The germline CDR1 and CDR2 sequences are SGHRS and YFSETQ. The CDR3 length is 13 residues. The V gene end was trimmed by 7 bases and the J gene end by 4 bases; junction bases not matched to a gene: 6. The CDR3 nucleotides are TGCGCCAGCGCGCTAGCGGGGAGTTACGAGCAGTACTTC. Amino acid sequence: CASALAGSYEQYF.

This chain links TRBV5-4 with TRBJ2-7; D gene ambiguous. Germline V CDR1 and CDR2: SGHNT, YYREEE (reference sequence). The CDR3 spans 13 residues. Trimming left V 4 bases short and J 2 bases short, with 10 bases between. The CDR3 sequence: CASSRGVTYEQYF. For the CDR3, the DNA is TGTGCCAGCAGCCGTGGAGTAACCTACGAGCAGTACTTC.